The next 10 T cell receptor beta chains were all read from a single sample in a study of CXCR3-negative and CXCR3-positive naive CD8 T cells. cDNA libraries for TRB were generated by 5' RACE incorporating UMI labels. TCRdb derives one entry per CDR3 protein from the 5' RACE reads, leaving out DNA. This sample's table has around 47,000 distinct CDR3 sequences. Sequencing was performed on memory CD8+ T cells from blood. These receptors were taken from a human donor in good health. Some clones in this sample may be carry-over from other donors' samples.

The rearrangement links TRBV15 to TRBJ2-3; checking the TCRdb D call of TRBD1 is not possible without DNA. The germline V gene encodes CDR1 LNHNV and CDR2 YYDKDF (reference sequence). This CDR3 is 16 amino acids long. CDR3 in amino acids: CATSIDPGLAIDTQYF.

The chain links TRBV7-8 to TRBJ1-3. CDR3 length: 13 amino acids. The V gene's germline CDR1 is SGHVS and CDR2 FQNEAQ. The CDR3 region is CASNPGSGNTIYF.

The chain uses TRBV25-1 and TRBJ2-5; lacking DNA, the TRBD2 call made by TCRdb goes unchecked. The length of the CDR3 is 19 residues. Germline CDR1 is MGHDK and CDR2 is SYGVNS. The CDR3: CASSVDRDYVAGEPQDQYF.

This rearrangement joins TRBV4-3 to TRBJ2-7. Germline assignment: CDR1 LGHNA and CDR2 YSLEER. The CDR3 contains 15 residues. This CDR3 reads CASSQDSPGPYEQYF.

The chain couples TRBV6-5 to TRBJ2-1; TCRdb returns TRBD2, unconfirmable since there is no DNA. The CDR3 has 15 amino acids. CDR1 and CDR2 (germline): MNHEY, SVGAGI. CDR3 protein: CASREGSGVNNEQFF.

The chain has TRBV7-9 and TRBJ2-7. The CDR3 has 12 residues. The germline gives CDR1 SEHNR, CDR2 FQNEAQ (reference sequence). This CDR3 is CASSPRVREQYF.

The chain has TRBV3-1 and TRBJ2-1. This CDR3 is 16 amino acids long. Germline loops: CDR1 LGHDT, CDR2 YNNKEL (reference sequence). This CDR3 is CASSQIVGSLYNEQFF.

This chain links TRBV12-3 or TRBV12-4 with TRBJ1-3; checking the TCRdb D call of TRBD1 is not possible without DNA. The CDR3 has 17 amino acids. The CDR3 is CASSLGGPGRSGNTIYF.

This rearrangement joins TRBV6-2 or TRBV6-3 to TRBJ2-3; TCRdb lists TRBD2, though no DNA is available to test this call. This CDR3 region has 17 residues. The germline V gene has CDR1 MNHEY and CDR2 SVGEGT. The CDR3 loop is CASSQPPTSGRTDTQYF.

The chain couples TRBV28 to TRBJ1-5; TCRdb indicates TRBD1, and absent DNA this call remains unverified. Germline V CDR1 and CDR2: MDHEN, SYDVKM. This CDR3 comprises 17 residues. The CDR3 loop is CASSFGTTGVGNQPQHF.